Detailed here is one T cell receptor beta chain. The data originate from a study of blood T cell repertoires in COVID-19. Sequencing was performed with immunoSEQ multiplex PCR; in TCRdb, only in-frame clones are kept and a portion is missing. Of fewer than 350,000 clones in the sample, 90% were seen once. Germline CDR1 is SGHDN and CDR2 is FVKESK. V was clipped by 0 bases and J by 6 bases, with 9 bases between them. The CDR3 has 14 amino acids. The sequencing sample was made of peripheral blood. This clonotype originated in a woman in her 30s with COVID-19, enrolled during active disease. The genes are TRBV14 and TRBJ2-1; TRBD1 might be the D (5 bases). The chain's CDR3 is CASSQDLQGNEQFF. In DNA, the CDR3 is TGTGCCAGCAGCCAAGATCTCCAGGGCAATGAGCAGTTCTTC.